This is a list of T cell receptor beta chains from one sample in a study of blood T cell repertoires in COVID-19. The repertoire was sequenced with immunoSEQ multiplex PCR; TCRdb's copy has only in-frame clones and lacks some. The data contain some 260,000 clones, over 70% of them seen just once; the ten biggest clones take up roughly 10%. Source material: peripheral blood. These receptors all come from a woman in her 70s with COVID-19, enrolled during active disease. CDR3s include the opening cysteine and the closing phenylalanine or tryptophan. D genes are given only for firm matches. Clone size, where shown, is once, few, many, or a class for clones that have expanded.

clone_size d_call j_call v_call cdr3_nt cdr3_aa
once TRBD1 TRBJ2-3 TRBV18 TGTGCCAGCTCACCACCTATGGGGACAGGGGACTCAGATACGCAGTATTTT CASSPPMGTGDSDTQYF
. TRBD2 TRBJ2-7 TRBV19 TGTGCCAGTAGTATCTCAAGCGGGAGCTCCCTCGGGTACGAGCAGTACTTC CASSISSGSSLGYEQYF
. . TRBJ1-2 TRBV19 TGTGCCAGTGAAGCGTCGGTCAACTATGGCTACACCTTC CASEASVNYGYTF
. TRBD1 TRBJ2-1 TRBV24-1 TGTGCCACCAGTGGGAGGACAGGGGTCGCCTACAATGAGCAGTTCTTC CATSGRTGVAYNEQFF
. TRBD2 TRBJ2-5 TRBV20-1 TGCAGTGCTAGTTTGGCTAGCGGGATACTGCAAGAGACCCAGTACTTC CSASLASGILQETQYF
. TRBD1 TRBJ2-7 TRBV28 TGTGCCAGCAGTTTATCAAACAACAGGGGGGCGAGGAACGAGCAGTACTTC CASSLSNNRGARNEQYF
. . TRBJ2-2 TRBV9 TGTGCCAGCAGCGTAGGTCAGCGGCCCGGACTATCAAACACCGGGGAGCTGTTTTTT CASSVGQRPGLSNTGELFF
. . TRBJ2-7 TRBV4-1 TGCGCCAGCAGCCAAGAGGTACAGGTTTGGTCCTACGAGCAGTACTTC CASSQEVQVWSYEQYF
. . TRBJ2-7 TRBV28 TGTGCCAGCAGTTTAGGAGGTTCCTACGAGCAGTACTTC CASSLGGSYEQYF
once TRBD2 TRBJ2-3 TRBV30 TGTGCCTGGAGTTCGGGGGGGCTAGCGGGAGCAGATACGCAGTATTTT CAWSSGGLAGADTQYF
few . TRBJ1-6 TRBV18 TGTGCCAGCTCACCGGACAGTAATTCACCCCTCCACTTT CASSPDSNSPLHF
. TRBD1 TRBJ2-1 TRBV15 TGTGCCACCAGCAGAGCCCCACCGGGACAGGGTAACAATGAGCAGTTCTTC CATSRAPPGQGNNEQFF
. . TRBJ1-4 TRBV30 TGTGCCTGGAGTCAGCGACATGAAAAACTGTTTTTT CAWSQRHEKLFF
. TRBD2 TRBJ2-5 TRBV6-5 TGTGCCACCCGACTAGCAGAGCGAGAGACCCAGTACTTC CATRLAERETQYF
once TRBD2 TRBJ2-1 TRBV9 TGTGCCAGTAGCGGGACTAGCGGGAGCGATGAGCAGTTCTTC CASSGTSGSDEQFF
. . TRBJ2-7 TRBV12-3/TRBV12-4 TGTGCCAGCAGTGTATACATGGAGCAGTACTTC CASSVYMEQYF
. . TRBJ2-3 TRBV5-1 TGCGCCAGCAGCTTATCAGGGGGGAGACGGGCAGATACGCAGTATTTT CASSLSGGRRADTQYF
. . TRBJ1-1 TRBV6-6 TGTGCCAGCAGTTACTCCAAGGGAGGCACTGAAGCTTTCTTT CASSYSKGGTEAFF
few . TRBJ2-5 TRBV4-1 TGCGCCAGCAGCCTGAGTGAACGGGTCCAAGAGACCCAGTACTTC CASSLSERVQETQYF
. TRBD1 TRBJ2-7 TRBV28 TGTGCCACCAGAGCACAGGGGAGCTCCTACGAGCAGTACTTC CATRAQGSSYEQYF
once . TRBJ1-1 TRBV21-1 TGTGCCAGCAGCAAAGATTGTAGGGGGCGCGACACTGAAGCTTTCTTT CASSKDCRGRDTEAFF
. TRBD1 TRBJ1-2 TRBV28 TGTGCCAGCAGTGGGACAGGGTTTTTTTATGGCTACACCTTC CASSGTGFFYGYTF